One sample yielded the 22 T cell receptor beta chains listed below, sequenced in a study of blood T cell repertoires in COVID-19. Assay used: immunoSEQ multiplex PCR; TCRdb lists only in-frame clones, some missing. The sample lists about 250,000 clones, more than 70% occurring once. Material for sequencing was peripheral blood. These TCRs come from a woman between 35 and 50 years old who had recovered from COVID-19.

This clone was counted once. Here the CDR3 DNA reads TGCAGCGTTGTGCCGGACAGGGTGATCGGGGAGCTGTTTTTT. Translation gives CSVVPDRVIGELFF. This rearrangement joins TRBV29-1 to TRBJ2-2; TRBD1 aligns across 8 bases. CDR3 length: 14 amino acids. Trimming took 4 bases from V and 7 from J; bases not matched to a gene: 8. Germline V gene sequence: CDR1 SQVTM, CDR2 ANQGSEA.

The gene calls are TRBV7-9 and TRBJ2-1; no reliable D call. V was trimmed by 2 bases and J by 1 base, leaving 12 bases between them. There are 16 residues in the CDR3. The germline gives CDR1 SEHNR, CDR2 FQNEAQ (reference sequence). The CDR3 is CASSLSVLKSYNEQFF. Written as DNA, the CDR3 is TGTGCCAGCAGCTTATCGGTCCTAAAGTCCTACAATGAGCAGTTCTTC.

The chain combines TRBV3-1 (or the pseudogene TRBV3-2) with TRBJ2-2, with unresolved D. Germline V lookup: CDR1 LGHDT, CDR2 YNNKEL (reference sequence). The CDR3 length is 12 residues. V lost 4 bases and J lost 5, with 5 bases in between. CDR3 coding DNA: TGTGCCAGCAGCCGAGGAACCGGGGAGCTGTTTTTT. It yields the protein CASSRGTGELFF.

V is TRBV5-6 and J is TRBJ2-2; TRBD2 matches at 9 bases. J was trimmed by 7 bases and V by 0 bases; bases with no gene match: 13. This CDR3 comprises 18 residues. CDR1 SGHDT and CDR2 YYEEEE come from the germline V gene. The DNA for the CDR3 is TGTGCCAGCAGCTTGGTATATCGGGTGACTAGCGGCGGCGGGGAGCTGTTTTTT. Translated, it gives CASSLVYRVTSGGGELFF.

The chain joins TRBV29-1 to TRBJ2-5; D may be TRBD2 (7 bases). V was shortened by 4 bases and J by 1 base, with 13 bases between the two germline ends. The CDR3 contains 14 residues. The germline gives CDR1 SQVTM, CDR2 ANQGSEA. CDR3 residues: CSVAKGGVQETQYF. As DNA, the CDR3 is TGCAGCGTTGCCAAGGGGGGGGTCCAAGAGACCCAGTACTTC.

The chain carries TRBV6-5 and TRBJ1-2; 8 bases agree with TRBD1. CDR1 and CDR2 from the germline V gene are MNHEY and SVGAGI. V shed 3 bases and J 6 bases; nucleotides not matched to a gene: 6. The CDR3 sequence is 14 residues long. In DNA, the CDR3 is TGTGCCAGCAGTTATTACCAGGGGGCGAATGGCTACACCTTC. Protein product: CASSYYQGANGYTF.

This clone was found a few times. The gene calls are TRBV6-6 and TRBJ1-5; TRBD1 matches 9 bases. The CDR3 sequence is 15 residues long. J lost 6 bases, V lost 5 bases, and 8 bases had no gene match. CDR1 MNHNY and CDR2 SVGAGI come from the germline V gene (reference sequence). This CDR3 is CASSPTGGLGQPQHF. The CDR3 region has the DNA TGTGCCAGCAGTCCCACAGGGGGCCTGGGTCAGCCCCAGCATTTT.

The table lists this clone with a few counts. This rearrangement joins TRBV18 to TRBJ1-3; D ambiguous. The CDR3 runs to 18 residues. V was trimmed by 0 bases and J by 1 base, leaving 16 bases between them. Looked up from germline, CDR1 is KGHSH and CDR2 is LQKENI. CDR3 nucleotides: TGTGCCAGCTCACCACCGCCGAGTGGGCAACAATCTGGAAACACCATATATTTT. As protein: CASSPPPSGQQSGNTIYF.

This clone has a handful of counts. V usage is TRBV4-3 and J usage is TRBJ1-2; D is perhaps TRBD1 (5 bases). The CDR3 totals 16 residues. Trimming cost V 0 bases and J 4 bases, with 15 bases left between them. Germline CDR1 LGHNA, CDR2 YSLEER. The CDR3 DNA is TGCGCCAGCAGCCAAGAGGACCGGGGGTTCGGCTATGGCTACACCTTC. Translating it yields CASSQEDRGFGYGYTF.

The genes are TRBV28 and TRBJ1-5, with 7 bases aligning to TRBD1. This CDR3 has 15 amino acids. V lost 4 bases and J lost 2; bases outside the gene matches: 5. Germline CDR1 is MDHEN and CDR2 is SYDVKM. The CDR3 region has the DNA TGTGCCAGCAGTTCCGTAGGGACAGGCAATCAGCCCCAGCATTTT. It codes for CASSSVGTGNQPQHF.

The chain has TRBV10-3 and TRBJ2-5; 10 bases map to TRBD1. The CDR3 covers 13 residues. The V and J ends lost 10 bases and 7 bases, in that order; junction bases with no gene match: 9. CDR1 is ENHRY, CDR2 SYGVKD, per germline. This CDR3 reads CATRQGAIGTQYF. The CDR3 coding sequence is TGTGCCACCCGACAGGGGGCGATCGGGACCCAGTACTTC.

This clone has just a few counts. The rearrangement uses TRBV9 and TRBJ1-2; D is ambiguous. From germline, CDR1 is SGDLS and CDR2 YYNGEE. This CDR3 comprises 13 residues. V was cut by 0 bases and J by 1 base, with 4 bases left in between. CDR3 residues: CASSVAGNYGYTF. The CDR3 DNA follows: TGTGCCAGCAGCGTAGCCGGTAACTATGGCTACACCTTC.

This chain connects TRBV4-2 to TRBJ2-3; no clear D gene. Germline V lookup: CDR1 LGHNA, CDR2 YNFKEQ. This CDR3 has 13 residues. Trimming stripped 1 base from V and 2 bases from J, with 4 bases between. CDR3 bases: TGTGCCAGCAGCCAAGCGTACACAGATACGCAGTATTTT. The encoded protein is CASSQAYTDTQYF.

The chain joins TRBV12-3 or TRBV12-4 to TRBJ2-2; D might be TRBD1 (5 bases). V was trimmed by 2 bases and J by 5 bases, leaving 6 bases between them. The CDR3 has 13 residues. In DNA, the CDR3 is TGTGCCAGCAGTTTACAGGGAACCGGGGAGCTGTTTTTT. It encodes CASSLQGTGELFF.

DNA of the CDR3: TGTGCCAGCAGCCTCGACAGATCTAGCTCCTACGAGCAGTACTTC. As protein: CASSLDRSSSYEQYF. The V and J genes are TRBV6-2 or TRBV6-3 and TRBJ2-7, with D possibly TRBD1 on 5 matching bases. This CDR3 region has 15 residues. Deletions cut 6 bases from V and 0 bases from J, with 15 bases between. Germline CDR1 MNHEY, CDR2 SVGEGT.

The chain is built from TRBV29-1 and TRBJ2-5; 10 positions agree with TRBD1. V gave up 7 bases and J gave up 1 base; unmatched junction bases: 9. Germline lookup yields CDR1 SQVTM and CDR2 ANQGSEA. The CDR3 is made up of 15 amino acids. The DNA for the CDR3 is TGCAGCGCAACCGGGACAGGGGTCCTCCAAGAGACCCAGTACTTC. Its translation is CSATGTGVLQETQYF. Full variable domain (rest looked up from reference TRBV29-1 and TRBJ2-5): SAVISQKPSRDICQRGTSLTIQCQVDSQVTMMFWYRQQPGQSLTLIATANQGSEATYESGFVIDKFPISRPNLTFSTLTVSNMSPEDSSIYLCSATGTGVLQETQYFGPGTRLLVL.

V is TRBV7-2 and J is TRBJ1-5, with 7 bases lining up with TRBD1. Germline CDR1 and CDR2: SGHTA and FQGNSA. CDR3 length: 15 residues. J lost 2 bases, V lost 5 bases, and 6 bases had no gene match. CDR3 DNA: TGTGCCAGCAGCGAACAAGGACAGGGCAATCAGCCCCAGCATTTT. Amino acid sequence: CASSEQGQGNQPQHF.

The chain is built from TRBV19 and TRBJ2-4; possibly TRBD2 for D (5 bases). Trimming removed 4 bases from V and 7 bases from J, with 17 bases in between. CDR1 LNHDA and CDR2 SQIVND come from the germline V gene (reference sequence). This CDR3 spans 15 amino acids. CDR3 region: CASSTLEGARNIQYF. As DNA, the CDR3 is TGTGCCAGTAGTACCCTCGAGGGAGCTAGGAACATTCAGTACTTC. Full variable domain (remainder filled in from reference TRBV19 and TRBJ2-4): DGGITQSPKYLFRKEGQNVTLSCEQNLNHDAMYWYRQDPGQGLRLIYYSQIVNDFQKGDIAEGYSVSREKKESFPLTVTSAQKNPTAFYLCASSTLEGARNIQYFGAGTRLSVL.

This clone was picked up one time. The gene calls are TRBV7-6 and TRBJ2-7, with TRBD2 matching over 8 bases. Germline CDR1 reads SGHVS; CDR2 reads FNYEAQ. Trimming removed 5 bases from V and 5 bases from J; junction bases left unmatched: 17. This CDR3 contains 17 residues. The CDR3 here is CASSRLLAEREMNEQYF. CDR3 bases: TGTGCCAGCAGCCGCTTGTTGGCCGAGCGGGAGATGAACGAGCAGTACTTC.

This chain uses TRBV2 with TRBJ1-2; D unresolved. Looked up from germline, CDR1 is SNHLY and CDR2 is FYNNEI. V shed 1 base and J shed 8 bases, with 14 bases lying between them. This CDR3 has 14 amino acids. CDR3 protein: CASSEGVRVGGYTF. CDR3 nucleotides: TGTGCCAGCAGTGAAGGCGTGAGGGTAGGGGGCTACACCTTC.

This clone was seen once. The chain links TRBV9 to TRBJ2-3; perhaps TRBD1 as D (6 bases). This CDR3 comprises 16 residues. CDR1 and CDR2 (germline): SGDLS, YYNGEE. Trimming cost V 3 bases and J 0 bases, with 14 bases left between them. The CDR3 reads CASSGPTRGSTDTQYF. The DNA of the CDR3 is TGTGCCAGCAGCGGACCCACTAGGGGGAGCACAGATACGCAGTATTTT. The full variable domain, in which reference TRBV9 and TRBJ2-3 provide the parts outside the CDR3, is DSGVTQTPKHLITATGQRVTLRCSPRSGDLSVYWYQQSLDQGLQFLIQYYNGEERAKGNILERFSAQQFPDLHSELNLSSLELGDSALYFCASSGPTRGSTDTQYFGPGTRLTVL.

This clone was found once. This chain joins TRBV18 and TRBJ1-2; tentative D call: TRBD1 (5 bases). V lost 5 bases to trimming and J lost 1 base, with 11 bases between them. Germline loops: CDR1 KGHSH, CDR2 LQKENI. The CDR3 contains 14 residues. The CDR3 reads CASSTSQGNYGYTF. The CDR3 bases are TGTGCCAGCTCAACTTCTCAGGGTAACTATGGCTACACCTTC.